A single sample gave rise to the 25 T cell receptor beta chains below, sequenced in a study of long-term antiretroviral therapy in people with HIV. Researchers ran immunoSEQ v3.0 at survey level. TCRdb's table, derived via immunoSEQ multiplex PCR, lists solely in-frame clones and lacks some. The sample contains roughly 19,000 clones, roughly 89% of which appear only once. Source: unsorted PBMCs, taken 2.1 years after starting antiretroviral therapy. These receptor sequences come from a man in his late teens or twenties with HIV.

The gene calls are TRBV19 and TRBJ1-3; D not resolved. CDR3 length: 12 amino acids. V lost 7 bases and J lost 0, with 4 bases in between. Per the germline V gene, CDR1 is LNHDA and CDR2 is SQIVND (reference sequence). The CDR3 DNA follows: TGTGCCAGTATGGGCTCTGGAAACACCATATATTTT. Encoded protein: CASMGSGNTIYF.

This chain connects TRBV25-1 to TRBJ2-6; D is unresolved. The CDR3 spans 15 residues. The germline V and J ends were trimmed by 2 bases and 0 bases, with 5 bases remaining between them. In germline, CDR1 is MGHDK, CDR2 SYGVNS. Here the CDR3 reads CASSERTSGANVLTF. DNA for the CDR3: TGTGCCAGCAGTGAAAGGACCTCTGGGGCCAACGTCCTGACTTTC. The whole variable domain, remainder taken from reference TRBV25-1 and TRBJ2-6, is EADIYQTPRYLVIGTGKKITLECSQTMGHDKMYWYQQDPGMELHLIHYSYGVNSTEKGDLSSESTVSRIRTEHFPLTLESARPSHTSQYLCASSERTSGANVLTFGAGSRLTVL.

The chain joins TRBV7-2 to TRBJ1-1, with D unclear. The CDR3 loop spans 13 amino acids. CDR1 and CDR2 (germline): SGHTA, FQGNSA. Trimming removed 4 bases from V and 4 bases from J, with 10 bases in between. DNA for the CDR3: TGTGCCAGCAGCTCGATCGCGGGCACTGAAGCTTTCTTT. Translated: CASSSIAGTEAFF. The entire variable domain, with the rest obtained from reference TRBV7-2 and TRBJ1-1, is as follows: GAGVSQSPSNKVTEKGKDVELRCDPISGHTALYWYRQSLGQGLEFLIYFQGNSAPDKSGLPSDRFSAERTGGSVSTLTIQRTQQEDSAVYLCASSSIAGTEAFFGQGTRLTVV.

The CDR3 is CASSPWGENTEAFF. In nucleotides, the CDR3 is TGTGCCAGCTCACCGTGGGGGGAGAACACTGAAGCTTTCTTT. The rearrangement uses TRBV18 and TRBJ1-1, with a tentative D call TRBD1 (5 bases). The CDR3 has 14 residues. CDR1 and CDR2 from the germline V gene are KGHSH and LQKENI. V was trimmed by 3 bases and J by 1 base, leaving 9 bases between them.

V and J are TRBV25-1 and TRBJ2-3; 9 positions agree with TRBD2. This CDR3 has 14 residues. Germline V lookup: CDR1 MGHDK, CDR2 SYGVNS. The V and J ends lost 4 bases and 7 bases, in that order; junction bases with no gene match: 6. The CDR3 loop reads CASSGSGSAYTQYF. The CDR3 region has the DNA TGTGCCAGCAGTGGTAGCGGGAGCGCGTATACGCAGTATTTT.

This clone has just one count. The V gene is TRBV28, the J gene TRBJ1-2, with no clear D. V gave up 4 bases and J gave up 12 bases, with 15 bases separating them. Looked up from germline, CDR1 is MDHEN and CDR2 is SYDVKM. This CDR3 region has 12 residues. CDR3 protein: CASSSLQFGNTF. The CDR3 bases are TGTGCCAGCAGTTCACTCCAGTTTGGAAACACCTTC.

CDR3 in DNA: TGTGCCACCAGCCCAAGACAGGGGATCACTGAAGCTTTCTTT. This gives the protein CATSPRQGITEAFF. V gene TRBV15 combines with J gene TRBJ1-1; 8 bases fit TRBD1. Germline lookup yields CDR1 LNHNV and CDR2 YYDKDF (reference sequence). The CDR3 runs 14 residues. J gave up 4 bases and V 5 bases, and 6 bases lay outside the gene matches.

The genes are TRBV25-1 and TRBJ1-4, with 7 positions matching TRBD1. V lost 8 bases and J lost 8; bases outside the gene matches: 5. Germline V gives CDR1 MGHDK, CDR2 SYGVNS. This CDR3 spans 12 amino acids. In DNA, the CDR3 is TGTGCCAGCGGGACAGTAACCGAAAAACTGTTTTTT. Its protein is CASGTVTEKLFF.

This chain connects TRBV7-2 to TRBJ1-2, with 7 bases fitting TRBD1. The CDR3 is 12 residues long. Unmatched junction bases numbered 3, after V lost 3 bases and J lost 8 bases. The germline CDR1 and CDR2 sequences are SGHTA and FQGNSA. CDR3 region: CASSLGQQGYTF. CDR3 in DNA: TGTGCCAGCAGCTTGGGACAGCAGGGCTACACCTTC.

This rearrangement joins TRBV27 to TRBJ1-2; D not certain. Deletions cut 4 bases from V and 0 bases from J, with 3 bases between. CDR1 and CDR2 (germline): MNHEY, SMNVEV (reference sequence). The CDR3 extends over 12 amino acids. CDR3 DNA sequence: TGTGCCAGCAGTTCCTCTAACTATGGCTACACCTTC. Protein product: CASSSSNYGYTF.

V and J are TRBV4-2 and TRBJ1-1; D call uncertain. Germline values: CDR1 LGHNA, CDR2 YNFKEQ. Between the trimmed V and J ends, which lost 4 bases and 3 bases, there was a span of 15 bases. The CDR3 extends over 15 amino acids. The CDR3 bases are TGTGCCAGCAGCCCCCAGAAGCGGCCACACACTGAAGCTTTCTTT. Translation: CASSPQKRPHTEAFF.

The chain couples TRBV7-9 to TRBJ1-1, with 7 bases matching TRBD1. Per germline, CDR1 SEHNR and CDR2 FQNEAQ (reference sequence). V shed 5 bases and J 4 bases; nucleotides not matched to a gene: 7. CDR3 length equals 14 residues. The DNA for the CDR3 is TGTGCCAGCAGCCCTGAGACAGGGTTCACTGAAGCTTTCTTT. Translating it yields CASSPETGFTEAFF.

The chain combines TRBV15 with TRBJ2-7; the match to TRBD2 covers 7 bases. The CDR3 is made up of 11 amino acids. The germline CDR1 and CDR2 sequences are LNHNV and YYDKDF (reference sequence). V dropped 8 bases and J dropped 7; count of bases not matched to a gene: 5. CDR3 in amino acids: CATGEGGEQYF. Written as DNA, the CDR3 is TGTGCCACCGGGGAGGGTGGTGAGCAGTACTTC.

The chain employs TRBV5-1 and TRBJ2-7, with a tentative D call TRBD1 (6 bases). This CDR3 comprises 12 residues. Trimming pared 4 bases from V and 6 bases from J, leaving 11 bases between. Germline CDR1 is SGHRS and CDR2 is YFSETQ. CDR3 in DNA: TGCGCCAGCAGCCTACAGGGAACCGAGCAGTACTTC. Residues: CASSLQGTEQYF.

The CDR3 sequence: CASSLRGDTLHF. The CDR3 region has the DNA TGTGCCAGCAGCTTGCGGGGGGACACCCTCCACTTT. V gene TRBV7-9 combines with J gene TRBJ1-6, with D possibly being TRBD1 (6 bases). The ends were cut back, 3 bases at V and 14 bases at J, with 11 bases in the middle. The CDR3 has 12 amino acids. Germline V gives CDR1 SEHNR, CDR2 FQNEAQ (reference sequence).

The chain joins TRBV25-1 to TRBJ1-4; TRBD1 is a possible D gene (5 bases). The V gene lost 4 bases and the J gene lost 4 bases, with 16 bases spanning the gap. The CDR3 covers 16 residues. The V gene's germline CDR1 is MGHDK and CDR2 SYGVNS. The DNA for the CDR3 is TGTGCCAGCAGTGCAACACCAGGGCTTGTTAATGAAAAACTGTTTTTT. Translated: CASSATPGLVNEKLFF.

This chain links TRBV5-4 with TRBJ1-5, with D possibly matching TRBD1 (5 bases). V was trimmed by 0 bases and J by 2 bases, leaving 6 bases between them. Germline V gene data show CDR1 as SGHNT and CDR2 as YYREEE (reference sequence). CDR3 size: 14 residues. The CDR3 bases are TGTGCCAGCAGCTTGGAAGGGGGCAATCAGCCCCAGCATTTT. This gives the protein CASSLEGGNQPQHF.

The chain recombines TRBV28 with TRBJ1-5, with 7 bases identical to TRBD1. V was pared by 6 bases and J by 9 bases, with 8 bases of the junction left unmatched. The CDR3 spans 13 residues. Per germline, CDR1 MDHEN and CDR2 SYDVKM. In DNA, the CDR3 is TGTGCCAGCAGACAACAGGGGCTCACGCCCCAGCATTTT. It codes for CASRQQGLTPQHF.

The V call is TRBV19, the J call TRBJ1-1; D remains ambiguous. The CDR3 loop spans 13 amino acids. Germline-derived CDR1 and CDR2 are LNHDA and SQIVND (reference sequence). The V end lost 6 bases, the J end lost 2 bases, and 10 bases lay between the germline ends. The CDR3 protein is CASRSRGNTEAFF. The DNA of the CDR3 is TGTGCCAGTAGGTCCCGTGGCAACACTGAAGCTTTCTTT. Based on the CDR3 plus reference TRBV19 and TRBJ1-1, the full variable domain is DGGITQSPKYLFRKEGQNVTLSCEQNLNHDAMYWYRQDPGQGLRLIYYSQIVNDFQKGDIAEGYSVSREKKESFPLTVTSAQKNPTAFYLCASRSRGNTEAFFGQGTRLTVV.

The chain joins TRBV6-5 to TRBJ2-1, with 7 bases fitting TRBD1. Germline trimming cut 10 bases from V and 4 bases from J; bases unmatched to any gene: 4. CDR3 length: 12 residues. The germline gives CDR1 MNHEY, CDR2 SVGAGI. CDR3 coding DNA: TGTGCCACAATGGGACAGTACAATGAGCAGTTCTTC. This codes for CATMGQYNEQFF.

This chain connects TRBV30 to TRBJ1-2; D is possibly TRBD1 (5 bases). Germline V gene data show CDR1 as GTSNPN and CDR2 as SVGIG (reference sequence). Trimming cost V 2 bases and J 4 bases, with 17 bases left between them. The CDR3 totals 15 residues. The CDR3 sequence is CAWSRDPENGYGYTF. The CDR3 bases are TGTGCCTGGAGTAGGGACCCGGAGAACGGCTATGGCTACACCTTC. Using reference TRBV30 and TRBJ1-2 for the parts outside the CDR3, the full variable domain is SQTIHQWPATLVQPVGSPLSLECTVEGTSNPNLYWYRQAAGRGLQLLFYSVGIGQISSEVPQNLSASRPQDRQFILSSKKLLLSDSGFYLCAWSRDPENGYGYTFGSGTRLTVV.

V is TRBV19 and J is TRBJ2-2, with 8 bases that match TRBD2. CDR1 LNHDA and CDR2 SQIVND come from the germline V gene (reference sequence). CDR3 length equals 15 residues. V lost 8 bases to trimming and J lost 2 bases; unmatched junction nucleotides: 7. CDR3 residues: CASGKREFNTGELFF. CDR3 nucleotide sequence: TGTGCCAGTGGCAAGCGGGAGTTTAACACCGGGGAGCTGTTTTTT.

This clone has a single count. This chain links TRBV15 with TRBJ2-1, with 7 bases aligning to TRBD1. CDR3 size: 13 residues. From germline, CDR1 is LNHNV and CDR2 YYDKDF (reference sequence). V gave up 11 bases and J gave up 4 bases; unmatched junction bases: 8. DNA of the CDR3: TGTGCCGTCCGGGACAGACCTTACAATGAGCAGTTCTTC. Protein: CAVRDRPYNEQFF. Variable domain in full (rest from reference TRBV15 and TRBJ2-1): DAMVIQNPRYQVTQFGKPVTLSCSQTLNHNVMYWYQQKSSQAPKLLFHYYDKDFNNEADTPDNFQSRRPNTSFCFLDIRSPGLGDTAMYLCAVRDRPYNEQFFGPGTRLTVL.

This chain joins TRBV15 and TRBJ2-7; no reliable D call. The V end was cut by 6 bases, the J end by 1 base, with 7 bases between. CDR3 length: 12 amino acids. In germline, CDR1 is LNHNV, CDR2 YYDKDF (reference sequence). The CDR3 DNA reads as TGTGCCACCAGGGAAGGGTCCTACGAGCAGTACTTC. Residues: CATREGSYEQYF.

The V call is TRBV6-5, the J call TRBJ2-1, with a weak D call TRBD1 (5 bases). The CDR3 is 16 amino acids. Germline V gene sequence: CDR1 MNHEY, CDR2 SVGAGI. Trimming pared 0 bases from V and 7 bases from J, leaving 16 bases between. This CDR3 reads CASSYSGIGAHNEQFF. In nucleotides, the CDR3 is TGTGCCAGCAGTTACTCGGGTATAGGGGCCCATAATGAGCAGTTCTTC.